This TCR beta chain was recorded in a study of Ad26.COV2.S vaccination and SARS-CoV-2 variants (dated by TCRdb to about 2021). Background for the entire study: Donors in the vaccine arm were drawn from COV1001, a phase I-IIa trial of Ad26.COV2.S in healthy adults that was multicentre, randomized, double-blind and placebo-controlled. Ad26.COV2.S was administered intramuscularly at a dose of 5x10^10 or 1x10^11 viral particles, either as one shot or as two shots given 56 days apart. The specificity and breadth of SARS-CoV-2-reactive T cell receptors after Ad26.COV2.S vaccination were assessed by TCRbeta repertoire sequencing. A total of around 32 samples were included in the TCR-sequenced set, comprising around 19 Ad26.COV2.S vaccine recipients, 5 placebo recipients and 8 SARS-CoV-2 convalescent individuals. Participants in the trial were split at random into five groups of five each, receiving low-dose or high-dose Ad26.COV2.S once or twice, or else placebo on both occasions. Investigators did not know the trial group allocation while performing experiments and assessing outcomes.

Points the paper makes about the study in general: Compared with placebo recipients, Ad26.COV2.S recipients showed higher spike-specific TCR breadth (P = 0.0014). After vaccination, spike-specific CD8+ and CD4+ T cell responses were reported to show substantial breadth. The authors noted that the TCR breadth and depth analyses may have underestimated total T cell responses. The study was not powered for comparison of responses between vaccine doses or regimens. Non-spike TCR breadth was comparable between vaccine and placebo recipients, consistent with the vaccine containing only spike.

In the paper's terms, the treatment or condition label means: some 19 received Ad26.COV2.S at low or high dose, single or two shots; roughly five received placebo; per-sample allocation not given. Repertoires of vaccine and placebo recipients were sequenced from samples taken on day 63 after the first injection. Between 29 July and 7 August 2020, Cohort 1b enrolled 20 to 30 adults aged 18-55 years at one site in Boston, USA. Ad26.COV2.S was a replication-incompetent adenovirus type 26 vector expressing a prefusion-stabilized SARS-CoV-2 spike protein from the original Wuhan strain. TCRbeta CDR3 regions were sequenced with the immunoSEQ Assay. After extraction, genomic DNA underwent amplification by bias-controlled multiplex PCR, followed by high-throughput sequencing. The authors' pipeline ran thus. To quantify the absolute abundance of each unique TCRbeta CDR3 region, sequences were collapsed and filtered. T cell fraction was estimated by normalization of TCRbeta template counts to usable DNA, with usable DNA being measured through amplification of reference genes present in all nucleated cells. Repertoire TCRs were annotated as SARS-CoV-2-specific when V gene, CDR3 amino acid sequence and J gene were exactly matched to a known reactive TCR set. The reference SARS-CoV-2 TCR set came from MIRA and was filtered for enrichment in COVID-19-positive ImmuneCODE repertoires, removing public or cross-reactive TCRs. Based on the MIRA antigens, annotated TCRs were further analysed at the level of specific ORF or position within ORF. Depth was the summed frequency of annotated unique rearrangements, while breadth was defined as annotated unique rearrangements over total unique productive rearrangements. Group comparisons of TCR breadth used two-sided Wilcoxon rank-sum tests. The table comes from immuneACCESS by way of TCRdb, which keeps in-frame sequences with V and J called. Part of the clones is missing from these tables; in studies checked, under half for an unresolved V gene and the rest for unknown reasons. V and J calls and clone size are given by that table; D and trimming were obtained from the DNA. The sample table shows 430,000 or so clones, and approximately 90% are seen once. The biggest ten clones account for over 9% of the sample.

Turning to this clone: This clone's antigen is unknown. No base qualities exist here, and no much larger clone lies one base off it.

The specimen was peripheral blood, collected in a trial of Ad26.COV2.S vaccine versus placebo. This clonotype originated in a person aged 18 to 65 who received the Ad26.COV2.S COVID-19 vaccine or a placebo.

The CDR3 reads as follows: CAWVQRTYNEQFF. The nucleotide sequence is given as TGTGCCTGGGTTCAACGGACTTACAATGAGCAGTTCTTC. Recombination linked TRBV30 to TRBJ2-1; possibly the D gene is TRBD2, per 5 matching bases. CDR3 length: 13 amino acids, cysteine to phenylalanine. Of all the DNA, just the CDR3 is kept, 39 bases in frame from base 1. CDR1 and CDR2 (GTSNPN, SVGIG) derive from the germline V gene (reference sequence). The germline ends are 12 bases apart after V is trimmed by 5 bases and J by 4 bases.